The 6 T cell receptor beta chains below were found in one sample sequenced in a study of Graves' ophthalmopathy and Graves' hyperthyroidism. The study amplified TCR beta CDR3 regions using RNA transcripts. Investigators did first-round RT-PCR with HTBI primers, then second-round multiplex PCR. TCRdb independently ran MiXCR on the multiplex PCR reads; one entry per CDR3 protein. The sample holds about 410,000 distinct CDR3 sequences, approximately 20% seen once. The sample was peripheral blood. These receptors all come from a woman under 30 with Graves' ophthalmopathy.

This clonotype was detected many times. The rearrangement uses TRBV6-5 and TRBJ1-1; D uncertain. Germline values: CDR1 MNHEY, CDR2 SVGAGI. Trimming removed 2 bases from V and 7 bases from J, with 5 bases in between. The CDR3 consists of 11 residues. CDR3 sequence (DNA): TGTGCCAGCAGTTACGGTAATGAAGCTTTCTTT. Encoded protein: CASSYGNEAFF.

This clonotype was detected a few times. The gene calls are TRBV30 and TRBJ2-7; D not certain. Per the germline V gene, CDR1 is GTSNPN and CDR2 is SVGIG (reference sequence). The CDR3 length is 14 residues. The V gene lost 2 bases and the J gene lost 6 bases, with 17 bases spanning the gap. CDR3 residues: CAWSNGLVNGEQYF. The CDR3 nucleotides are TGTGCCTGGAGTAACGGTCTAGTAAACGGCGAGCAGTACTTC.

This clonotype was counted at least ten times. The chain combines TRBV27 with TRBJ2-7; 9 bases are a match to TRBD2. The CDR3 runs to 16 residues. Looked up from germline, CDR1 is MNHEY and CDR2 is SMNVEV (reference sequence). V lost 0 bases and J lost 0; bases outside the gene matches: 3. This CDR3 is CASSLSASGVSYEQYF. In nucleotides, the CDR3 is TGTGCCAGCAGTTTATCGGCTAGCGGGGTCTCCTACGAGCAGTACTTC.

This clonotype showed up many times. This chain links TRBV9 with TRBJ1-2; D remains unclear. The V end was cut by 4 bases, the J end by 0 bases, with 22 bases between. The CDR3 runs 18 residues. Germline V lookup: CDR1 SGDLS, CDR2 YYNGEE. The CDR3 reads CASSPRITVGLSNYGYTF. CDR3 nucleotide sequence: TGTGCCAGCAGCCCACGGATCACAGTGGGTCTATCTAACTATGGCTACACCTTC. The whole variable domain, filled in from reference TRBV9 and TRBJ1-2, reads DSGVTQTPKHLITATGQRVTLRCSPRSGDLSVYWYQQSLDQGLQFLIQYYNGEERAKGNILERFSAQQFPDLHSELNLSSLELGDSALYFCASSPRITVGLSNYGYTFGSGTRLTVV.

This clonotype was counted many times. The chain is built from TRBV10-1 and TRBJ2-1; 9 positions match TRBD1. V trimming: 8 bases; J trimming: 5 bases; junction bases outside the gene matches: 16. The CDR3 length is 17 residues. Germline V gives CDR1 WNHNN, CDR2 SYGVQD (reference sequence). In DNA, the CDR3 is TGCGCCAGCTTCAAGGGGGGTCCGGGACAGGGCAACAATGAGCAGTTCTTC. Amino acids: CASFKGGPGQGNNEQFF.

This clonotype was counted at least ten times. The chain couples TRBV27 to TRBJ2-6; 10 bases fit TRBD1. This CDR3 has 17 amino acids. Germline CDR1 MNHEY, CDR2 SMNVEV (reference sequence). V dropped 5 bases and J dropped 0; count of bases not matched to a gene: 4. As DNA, the CDR3 is TGTGCCAGCAGTCGGGACAGGGGAGTCTCTGGGGCCAACGTCCTGACTTTC. Residues: CASSRDRGVSGANVLTF.